The rows below give T cell receptor beta chains drawn from one sample of a study of CD8 T cells in Susac syndrome. TCRdb independently ran MiXCR on the immunoSEQ multiplex PCR reads; one entry per CDR3 protein. Among more than 95,000 distinct CDR3 sequences listed, approximately 95% were seen once. What was sequenced was CD8+ T cells from PBMCs. The receptors come from a human donor with multiple sclerosis. Both conserved end residues are part of each CDR3. A D gene is named only where the DNA matches it firmly. Part of the rows lack a size; the others show once, few, many or a class for expanded clones.

j_call | d_call | v_call | clone_size | cdr3_aa | cdr3_nt
TRBJ2-1 | . | TRBV5-6 | . | CASSRLPNEQFF | TGTGCCAGCAGCCGATTACCCAATGAGCAGTTCTTC
TRBJ1-1 | TRBD1 | TRBV28 | once | CASSPWTGRTEAFF | TGTGCCAGCAGTCCATGGACAGGGAGGACTGAAGCTTTCTTT
TRBJ1-2 | TRBD1 | TRBV29-1 | . | CSVAGQGDGYTF | TGCAGCGTTGCAGGACAGGGGGATGGCTACACCTTC
TRBJ2-3 | . | TRBV12-3/TRBV12-4 | . | CASSTGYYTQYF | TGTGCCAGCAGTACAGGGTACTATACGCAGTATTTT
TRBJ1-5 | . | TRBV23-1 | . | CASRSLGSNQPQHF | TGCGCCAGCAGGTCTCTTGGGAGCAATCAGCCCCAGCATTTT
TRBJ1-1 | . | TRBV13 | . | CASSEYRGDTEAFF | TGTGCCAGCAGCGAGTACAGAGGGGACACTGAAGCTTTCTTT
TRBJ1-1 | . | TRBV6-6 | once | CASSGGTQGTTEAFF | TGTGCCAGCAGTGGGGGAACCCAGGGGACCACTGAAGCTTTCTTT
TRBJ2-7 | . | TRBV27 | . | CASSGGHEQYF | TGTGCCAGCAGTGGGGGCCACGAGCAGTACTTC
TRBJ2-7 | . | TRBV18 | . | CASSGGDSYEQYF | TGTGCCAGCTCTGGTGGAGATTCCTACGAGCAGTACTTC
TRBJ2-1 | . | TRBV3-1 | once | CASSPIPGSSYNEQFF | TGTGCCAGCAGCCCCATCCCCGGTAGCTCCTACAATGAGCAGTTCTTC
TRBJ2-7 | . | TRBV19 | few | CASSGQRSYEQYF | TGTGCCAGTAGTGGTCAGCGATCCTACGAGCAGTACTTC
TRBJ2-3 | . | TRBV9 | . | CASSVFGSSPDTQYF | TGTGCCAGCAGCGTGTTCGGATCCAGTCCAGATACGCAGTATTTT
TRBJ2-3 | TRBD2 | TRBV28 | . | CAIGAGGWTDTQYF | TGTGCCATCGGGGCGGGGGGGTGGACAGATACGCAGTATTTT
TRBJ2-5 | . | TRBV24-1 | . | CATSDKQETQYF | TGTGCCACCAGTGATAAACAAGAGACCCAGTACTTC
TRBJ1-1 | . | TRBV28 | once | CASSLTGGGTEAFF | TGTGCCAGCAGTTTGACTGGGGGAGGCACTGAAGCTTTCTTT
TRBJ2-3 | . | TRBV7-9 | . | CASGTDTQYF | TGTGCCAGCGGCACAGATACGCAGTATTTT
TRBJ2-6 | . | TRBV19 | few | CASSTSGANVLTF | TGTGCCAGTAGTACATCTGGGGCCAACGTCCTGACTTTC
TRBJ1-3 | . | TRBV5-1 | . | CASSLVRTDDLSGNTIYF | TGCGCCAGCAGCTTGGTGCGGACAGACGACCTCTCTGGAAACACCATATATTTT
TRBJ1-1 | . | TRBV27 | . | CASSLGWNTEAFF | TGTGCCAGCAGTTTAGGGTGGAACACTGAAGCTTTCTTT
TRBJ1-2 | . | TRBV12-3/TRBV12-4 | . | CASSSQRNYGYTF | TGTGCCAGCAGTTCACAGCGGAACTATGGCTACACCTTC
TRBJ1-1 | . | TRBV18 | few | CASSPPGGTEAFF | TGTGCCAGCTCACCCCCCGGGGGCACTGAAGCTTTCTTT
TRBJ1-2 | TRBD1 | TRBV6-5 | . | CASRPGQGARGYTF | TGTGCCAGCAGACCGGGACAGGGGGCGAGGGGCTACACCTTC
TRBJ2-1 | . | TRBV9 | . | CASAGGLRGDNEQFF | TGTGCCAGTGCCGGGGGGCTAAGAGGGGACAATGAGCAGTTCTTC
TRBJ2-7 | . | TRBV4-1 | . | CASSQAGGPYEQYF | TGCGCCAGCAGCCAAGCCGGGGGTCCCTACGAGCAGTACTTC
TRBJ2-1 | . | TRBV20-1 | . | CSARDTFADYYNEQFF | TGCAGTGCTAGAGATACTTTTGCGGACTACTACAATGAGCAGTTCTTC
TRBJ2-3 | . | TRBV27 | . | CASSFQGGGTQYF | TGTGCCAGCAGTTTCCAGGGGGGGGGTACGCAGTATTTT
TRBJ2-1 | TRBD2 | TRBV7-8 | . | CASSLGTSGSFYNEQFF | TGTGCCAGCAGCCTCGGGACTAGCGGGAGTTTCTACAATGAGCAGTTCTTC
TRBJ2-1 | TRBD2 | TRBV5-4 | . | CASSMGTSGNVNEQFF | TGTGCCAGCAGCATGGGGACTAGCGGGAACGTCAATGAGCAGTTCTTC
TRBJ2-5 | . | TRBV5-1 | once | CASSLLGSKETQYF | TGCGCCAGCAGCTTGCTGGGGAGCAAAGAGACCCAGTACTTC
TRBJ2-1 | . | TRBV27 | once | CASRSSYNEQFF | TGTGCCAGCAGAAGCTCCTACAATGAGCAGTTCTTC
TRBJ2-1 | TRBD2 | TRBV27 | few | CASSSGTSGHNEQFF | TGTGCCAGCAGTTCCGGGACTAGCGGTCACAATGAGCAGTTCTTC
TRBJ2-2 | TRBD1 | TRBV27 | . | CASSDSRGHGNTGELFF | TGTGCCAGCAGCGACTCCAGGGGGCACGGGAACACCGGGGAGCTGTTTTTT
TRBJ2-1 | TRBD1 | TRBV24-1 | . | CATSEDRVGGQFF | TGTGCCACCAGTGAGGACAGGGTTGGGGGGCAGTTCTTC
TRBJ2-1 | . | TRBV9 | . | CASSVDVRVREQFF | TGTGCCAGCAGCGTAGACGTCAGGGTCCGCGAGCAGTTCTTC
TRBJ2-5 | . | TRBV6-1 | . | CASSEGHRFQETQYF | TGTGCCAGCAGTGAAGGTCATCGGTTCCAAGAGACCCAGTACTTC
TRBJ1-1 | . | TRBV7-9 | . | CASSLEGGGVRNTEAFF | TGTGCCAGCAGCTTAGAGGGCGGGGGGGTTCGGAACACTGAAGCTTTCTTT
TRBJ1-1 | TRBD1 | TRBV7-2 | . | CASSFGDRNTEAFF | TGTGCCAGCAGCTTTGGGGACAGGAACACTGAAGCTTTCTTT
TRBJ1-1 | . | TRBV13 | . | CASRSNTEAFF | TGTGCCAGCAGGTCGAACACTGAAGCTTTCTTT
TRBJ1-1 | . | TRBV20-1 | . | CSAKLGRGANTEAFF | TGCAGTGCTAAGCTGGGAAGAGGAGCGAACACTGAAGCTTTCTTT